This T cell receptor beta chain was sequenced during a study of CD8 T cells in Susac syndrome (dated 2019 in TCRdb). In the study overall: Among the sequenced Susac syndrome patients, more than 5 had clinically active disease and roughly 8 were in clinical remission. At the time of blood withdrawal, Susac syndrome patients were either therapy-naive, taking corticosteroids (with some also receiving IVIg), or on IVIg alone. The study used repertoire sequencing to test whether antigen drove CD8+ T cell activation and differentiation in Susac syndrome. Findings and caveats that apply to the study as a whole: The number of individuals in the TCR sequencing and HLA analysis was recognized as being relatively small. The CD4+ T cell repertoire of patients with Susac syndrome showed no detectable clonal expansion.

RNA was extracted using the RNeasy kit, and about 0.45 to 1 ug of the RNA was reverse transcribed with random hexamers. The immunoSEQ multiplex PCR assay, covering 54 Vbeta and 13 Jbeta segments, was used to amplify TCR beta CDR3 regions. PCR amplification bias was corrected using a synthetic template baseline for primer optimization and computational correction. As for the authors' bioinformatics: Reads were annotated to V, D and J genes according to IMGT and were analyzed with immunoSEQ Analyzer, with only productive sequences retained. Clonality was calculated as one minus the Shannon entropy normalized by log2 of the number of productive unique sequences. For each patient and control, public and private clones were evaluated within the 100 most prevalent clones. Susac-specific clones were defined as absent from healthy and MS cohorts, 1052 published viral clones and other ImmuneACCESS disease sequences. In-frame beta chains were kept once TCRdb had trimmed the public reads at Q25 with fastp and called clones with MiXCR. Rows matching on CDR3 protein sequence are summarized as one entry with the most common DNA and genes. TCRdb's processing, not the study's, gives the V and J calls here. The sample table lists around 140,000 distinct CDR3 sequences, 95% of them with a count of one. Clones ranked in the top ten supply 0.13% to 0.15% of the sample.

V ends up 1 base short and J 2 bases short, with an unmatched junction base count of 18. CDR1 SGHAT and CDR2 FQNNGV are derived from the germline V gene. Its CDR3 holds 22 amino acids, cysteine through phenylalanine. Only the CDR3 portion is preserved as DNA: 66 bases, with reading frame beginning at the first base. Concerning this clonotype: The clone's antigen remains unknown. Base qualities were left out, and no much larger clone turns up one base away.

Peripheral blood CD8+ and CD4+ T cells from healthy donors, Susac syndrome patients and multiple sclerosis patients were profiled using high-throughput TCR beta sequencing. The Susac syndrome patients fulfilled recently defined diagnostic criteria for definite or probable disease. Bulk CD8+ and CD4+ T cells were purified by magnetic negative isolation, whereas CD8+ TEMRA cells were enriched by FACS. Blood was drawn into EDTA tubes, processed within 24 hours, and PBMCs were isolated by density gradient centrifugation. PBMCs destined for TCR sequencing were cryopreserved in liquid nitrogen and later thawed in a 37 °C water bath. Purity of sorted or isolated CD4+, CD8+ and CD8+ TEMRA cells was at least 90%.

This receptor was obtained from a human donor with Susac syndrome. The sample consisted of CD4+ T cells from PBMCs. The rearrangement joined TRBV11-2 to TRBJ2-1, and 12 bases in between align with TRBD2. In nucleotide form, the sequence is TGTGCCAGCAGCTTAGGTCCCACCCGGCGAGCTAGCGGGAGGGCCCCCTACAATGAGCAGTTCTTC. This translates into CASSLGPTRRASGRAPYNEQFF.